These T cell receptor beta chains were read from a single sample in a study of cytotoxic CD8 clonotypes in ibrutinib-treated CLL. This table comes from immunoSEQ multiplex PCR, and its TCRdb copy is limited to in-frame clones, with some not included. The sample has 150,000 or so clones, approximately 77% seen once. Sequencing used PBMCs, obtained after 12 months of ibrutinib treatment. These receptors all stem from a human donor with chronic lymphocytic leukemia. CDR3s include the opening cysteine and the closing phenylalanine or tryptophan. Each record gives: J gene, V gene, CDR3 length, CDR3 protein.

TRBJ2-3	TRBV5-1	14	CASSLVAGTDTQYF
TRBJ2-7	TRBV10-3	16	CAISTQGTSGTYEQYF
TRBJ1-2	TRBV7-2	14	CASSESGTGFGYTF
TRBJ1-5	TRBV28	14	CASSLFPGWQPQHF
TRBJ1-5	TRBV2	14	CASSEIPQVVPQHF
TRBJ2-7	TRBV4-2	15	CASSQERGGLYEQYF
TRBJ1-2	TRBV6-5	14	CASRPGGGPPGYTF
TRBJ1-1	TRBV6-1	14	CASSDGTDYTEAFF
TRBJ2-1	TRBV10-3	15	CAISEPDRGWGEQFF
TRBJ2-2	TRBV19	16	CASSIPGRANTGELFF
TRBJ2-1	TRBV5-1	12	CASSAGANEQFF
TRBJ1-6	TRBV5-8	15	CASSLDRYAGSPLHF
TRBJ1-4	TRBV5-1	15	CASSPGRNAAEKLFF
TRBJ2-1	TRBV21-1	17	CASSKKSPRAYNDEQFF
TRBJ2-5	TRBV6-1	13	CASTEWGGETQYF
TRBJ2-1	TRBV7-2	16	CASSLFSPLTYNEQFF
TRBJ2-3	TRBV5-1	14	CASSLNSGSDTQYF
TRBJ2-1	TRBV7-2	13	CASSLSHPVEQFF
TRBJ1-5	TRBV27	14	CASSLDRRSQPQHF
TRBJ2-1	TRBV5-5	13	CASSGPLGNEQFF
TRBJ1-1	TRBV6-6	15	CASTRAATGNTEAFF
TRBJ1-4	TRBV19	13	CATGQLGGEKLFF
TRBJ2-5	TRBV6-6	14	CASRSRQGAETQYF
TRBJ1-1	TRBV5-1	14	CASSSDRMNTEAFF
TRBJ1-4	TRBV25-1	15	CASSETGVRNEKLFF
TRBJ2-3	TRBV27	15	CASRSRGLFTDTQYF
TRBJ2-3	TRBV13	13	CASSLVGPNTQYF
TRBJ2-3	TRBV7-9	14	CASSSSGEGDTQYF
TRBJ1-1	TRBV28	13	CASSLSQTLSAFF
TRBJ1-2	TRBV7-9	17	CAGSSLAGQEINYGYTF
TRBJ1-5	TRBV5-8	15	CASSAGQGGYQPQHF
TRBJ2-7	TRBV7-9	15	CASSFLPPQNNEQYF
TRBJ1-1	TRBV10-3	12	CAAVGMNTEAFF
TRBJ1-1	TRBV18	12	CASSLDGGEAFF
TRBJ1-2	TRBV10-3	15	CAINNAPGTGHGYTF
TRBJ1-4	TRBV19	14	CATPSQGENEKLFF
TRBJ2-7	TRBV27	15	CASSRVGLEDYEQYF
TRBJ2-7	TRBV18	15	CASSTSGGSSYEQYF
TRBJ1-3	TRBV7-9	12	CASSFEGHTIYF
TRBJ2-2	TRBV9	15	CASSLAGWNTGELFF
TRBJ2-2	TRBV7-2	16	CASSLDAGEGTGELFF
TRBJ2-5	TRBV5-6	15	CASSYPDRIQETQYF
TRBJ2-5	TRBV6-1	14	CASKRGPGVETQYF
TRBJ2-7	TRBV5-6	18	CASSLRSSGRGGRYEQYF
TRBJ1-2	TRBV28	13	CASRRRANYGYTF
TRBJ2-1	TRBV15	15	CATSRDSQSNNEQFF
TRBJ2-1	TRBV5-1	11	CASSLAQEQFF
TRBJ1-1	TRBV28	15	CASRGQGGMNTEAFF
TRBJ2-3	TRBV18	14	CASSPDESTDTQYF
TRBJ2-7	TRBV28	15	CASRSGTGRSYEQYF
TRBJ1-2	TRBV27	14	CASSLIQGLDGYTF
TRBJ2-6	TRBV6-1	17	CASSEQAAPSGANVLTF
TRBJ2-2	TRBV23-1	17	CASSRPTGGFDTGELFF
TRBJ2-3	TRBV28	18	CASSSGMADFFSTDTQYF
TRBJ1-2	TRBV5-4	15	CASSPYKGNFYGYTF
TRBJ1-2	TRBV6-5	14	CASSTQGSNYGYTF
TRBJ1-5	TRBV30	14	CAWSVQGGGQPQHF